The 15 T cell receptor beta chains below were found in one sample sequenced in a study of cytomegalovirus exposure and HLA in healthy donors listed by TCRdb under 2017. The method behind the library was the immunoSEQ multiplex PCR assay. TCRdb re-hosts the immuneACCESS table, in-frame sequences only. Its copies lack some clones; in the studies checked, an unresolved V gene accounts for under half of them, and the cause for the rest is not known. The sample has some 88,000 clones on record, 95% to 98% of them singletons. Of the sample, 0.6% to 0.85% is held by the ten largest clones. The sequenced sample was PBMCs. These receptors all come from a man between 18 and 35 years old in good health and CMV-seronegative.

The genes are TRBV18 and TRBJ2-5, with a possible D match to TRBD1 (6 bases). The V gene lost 4 bases and the J gene lost 4 bases, with 10 bases spanning the gap. The CDR3 has 13 amino acids. Germline CDR1 and CDR2: KGHSH and LQKENI. The CDR3 is CASSLGQGETQYF. As DNA, the CDR3 is TGTGCCAGCTCACTGGGACAAGGAGAGACCCAGTACTTC.

This rearrangement joins TRBV6-6 to TRBJ1-2, with a weak D call TRBD1 (5 bases). Between the trimmed V and J ends, which lost 0 bases and 3 bases, there was a span of 11 bases. The CDR3 consists of 15 residues. The germline gives CDR1 MNHNY, CDR2 SVGAGI (reference sequence). The CDR3: CASSYSAQADYGYTF. The CDR3 DNA sequence: TGTGCCAGCAGTTACTCGGCACAGGCGGACTATGGCTACACCTTC.

The chain employs TRBV5-1 and TRBJ2-3; 11 bases are shared with TRBD2. The CDR3 is 17 residues long. In germline, CDR1 is SGHRS, CDR2 YFSETQ. Germline trimming cut 0 bases from V and 2 bases from J; bases unmatched to any gene: 5. The CDR3: CASSLGLAGGPTDTQYF. DNA of the CDR3: TGCGCCAGCAGCTTGGGGCTAGCGGGAGGACCCACAGATACGCAGTATTTT.

The chain uses TRBV30 and TRBJ2-1; no reliable D call. V was pared by 0 bases and J by 5 bases, with 8 bases between. The V gene's germline CDR1 is GTSNPN and CDR2 SVGIG (reference sequence). The CDR3 is 13 amino acids. CDR3 protein: CAWSVLRDNEQFF. The CDR3 DNA follows: TGTGCCTGGAGTGTACTCCGGGACAATGAGCAGTTCTTC.

CDR3 residues: CASSAPGQVDEKLFF. In nucleotides, the CDR3 is TGTGCCAGCAGCGCCCCGGGACAGGTTGATGAAAAACTGTTTTTT. The chain has TRBV9 and TRBJ1-4; 8 positions agree with TRBD1. V trimming: 3 bases; J trimming: 6 bases; junction bases outside the gene matches: 7. Germline V CDR1 and CDR2: SGDLS, YYNGEE. The CDR3 consists of 15 residues. The full variable domain, in which reference TRBV9 and TRBJ1-4 provide the parts outside the CDR3, is DSGVTQTPKHLITATGQRVTLRCSPRSGDLSVYWYQQSLDQGLQFLIQYYNGEERAKGNILERFSAQQFPDLHSELNLSSLELGDSALYFCASSAPGQVDEKLFFGSGTQLSVL.

The genes are TRBV11-2 and TRBJ2-7; 10 bases map to TRBD2. Trimming took 0 bases from V and 4 from J; bases not matched to a gene: 0. The CDR3 is 14 amino acids. The germline V gene has CDR1 SGHAT and CDR2 FQNNGV. This CDR3 reads CASSLEAGGYEQYV. The CDR3 DNA is TGTGCCAGCAGCTTAGAAGCGGGAGGGTACGAGCAGTACGTC.

CDR3 DNA sequence: TGTGCCAGCAGCGTGAGCTTAGCGGGTATAGTGGGGAATGAGCAGTTCTTC. This codes for CASSVSLAGIVGNEQFF. This sequence joins TRBV2 and TRBJ2-1; 7 nucleotides agree with TRBD2. V gave up 6 bases and J gave up 7 bases; unmatched junction bases: 18. Germline assignment: CDR1 SNHLY and CDR2 FYNNEI. The CDR3 length is 17 residues.

The chain uses TRBV27 and TRBJ2-4, with 7 bases aligning to TRBD1. V was clipped by 10 bases and J by 0 bases; unmatched bases: 15. The length of the CDR3 is 17 residues. Germline V gives CDR1 MNHEY, CDR2 SMNVEV (reference sequence). This CDR3 is CATRGPHRGIAKNIQYF. In nucleotides, the CDR3 is TGTGCCACCCGTGGCCCGCACAGGGGAATAGCCAAAAACATTCAGTACTTC.

The V call is TRBV7-2, the J call TRBJ2-7; D not certain. The ends were cut back, 1 base at V and 2 bases at J, with 24 bases in the middle. The V gene's germline CDR1 is SGHTA and CDR2 FQGNSA. The CDR3 extends over 19 amino acids. The DNA of the CDR3 is TGTGCCAGCAGCTTAGAATTCGGTAGGATTGGCGGATCAACCTACGAGCAGTACTTC. Translating gives CASSLEFGRIGGSTYEQYF.

Only one count was recorded for this clone. CDR3 DNA: TGTGCCAGCAGCCAAGAGTATAATGAGCAGTTCTTC. Its protein product is CASSQEYNEQFF. This rearrangement joins TRBV14 to TRBJ2-1; no clear D gene. Trimming left V 0 bases short and J 7 bases short, with 4 bases between. There are 12 residues in the CDR3. Germline V gene lookup returns CDR1 SGHDN and CDR2 FVKESK. Supplemented by reference TRBV14 and TRBJ2-1, the full variable domain reads EAGVTQFPSHSVIEKGQTVTLRCDPISGHDNLYWYRRVMGKEIKFLLHFVKESKQDESGMPNNRFLAERTGGTYSTLKVQPAELEDSGVYFCASSQEYNEQFFGPGTRLTVL.

This chain links TRBV7-9 with TRBJ2-3, with 7 bases lining up with TRBD2. The V gene's germline CDR1 is SEHNR and CDR2 FQNEAQ (reference sequence). The V segment lost 7 bases and the J segment 0 bases; nucleotides outside the gene matches: 10. This CDR3 spans 16 amino acids. The CDR3 sequence: CASKAGEGRSTDTQYF. The CDR3 DNA reads TGTGCCAGCAAGGCCGGGGAGGGCCGGAGCACAGATACGCAGTATTTT.

J is TRBJ2-5 and V is TRBV5-1, with 8 bases fitting TRBD1. This CDR3 is 14 amino acids long. The V segment lost 6 bases and the J segment 1 base; nucleotides outside the gene matches: 5. Germline CDR1 reads SGHRS; CDR2 reads YFSETQ. The CDR3 DNA is TGCGCCAGCAATCAGGGGGCCGCCCAAGAGACCCAGTACTTC. Protein sequence: CASNQGAAQETQYF.

The rearrangement uses TRBV4-2 and TRBJ1-4; no clear D. CDR1 is LGHNA, CDR2 YNFKEQ, per germline. The CDR3 extends over 15 amino acids. Trimming removed 0 bases from V and 0 bases from J, with 5 bases in between. CDR3 amino acids: CASSQDLATNEKLFF. In nucleotides, the CDR3 is TGTGCCAGCAGCCAAGATCTCGCAACTAATGAAAAACTGTTTTTT.

As for this clone: Other DNA sequences of this sample code for an identical CDR3. The CDR3 protein is CASRARSYNEQFF. The CDR3 DNA reads TGTGCCAGCAGGGCACGCTCCTACAATGAGCAGTTCTTC. The chain employs TRBV2 and TRBJ2-1, with unresolved D. The CDR3 covers 13 residues. The germline gives CDR1 SNHLY, CDR2 FYNNEI. Deletions cut 6 bases from V and 0 bases from J, with 6 bases between.

This clone was counted between two and nine times. The V call is TRBV11-3, the J call TRBJ1-2; D call uncertain. CDR3 length: 15 residues. V was trimmed by 0 bases and J by 3 bases, leaving 11 bases between them. Germline assignment: CDR1 SGHNT and CDR2 YENEEA. This CDR3 is CASSLERGRDYGYTF. CDR3 nucleotide sequence: TGTGCCAGCAGCTTAGAGCGGGGTCGGGACTATGGCTACACCTTC. Looking up the rest from reference TRBV11-3 and TRBJ1-2 gives the full variable domain: EAGVVQSPRYKIIEKKQPVAFWCNPISGHNTLYWYLQNLGQGPELLIRYENEEAVDDSQLPKDRFSAERLKGVDSTLKIQPAELGDSAVYLCASSLERGRDYGYTFGSGTRLTVV.